This T cell receptor (beta chain) appears in the sequencing data of a study of T cell responses to AZD1222 COVID-19 vaccine. Libraries were prepared by immunoSEQ multiplex PCR; TCRdb keeps only in-frame clonotypes and omits some of them. The profile shows 85,000 to 130,000 clones, 90% of them singletons. Trimming took 0 bases from V and 4 from J; bases not matched to a gene: 6. CDR3 length: 16 residues. Germline V gene sequence: CDR1 LGHNA, CDR2 YNFKEQ. This chain uses TRBV4-2 with TRBJ2-1, with 7 positions matching TRBD2. The starting material was peripheral blood, obtained on day 0 of AZD1222 vaccination. This clonotype was obtained from an adult in good health. In DNA form, the CDR3 reads TGTGCCAGCAGCCAAGATCAAGCTAGCGGTTACAATGAGCAGTTCTTC. The encoded protein is CASSQDQASGYNEQFF.